One sample yielded the 26 T cell receptor beta chains listed below, sequenced in a study of cytomegalovirus exposure and HLA in healthy donors (dated by TCRdb to 2016 to 2017). Library preparation used the immunoSEQ multiplex PCR assay. For the multiplex PCR, a mixture combining 60 forward primers for TCR Vbeta segments and 13 reverse primers for TCR Jbeta segments was used. This is the immuneACCESS table as TCRdb keeps it, with only in-frame sequences that have V and J called. A part of the clones is gone; compared with another copy, unresolved V genes explain less than half, and the rest is unexplained. The sample data list 30,000 to 40,000 clones, and around two fifths of these were observed just once. The top ten clones comprise 2% of the sample. What was sequenced was PBMCs. The receptor set was obtained from a woman aged 45-65 years in good health and CMV-seronegative.

The genes are TRBV7-6 and TRBJ2-2; possibly TRBD1 for D (7 bases). V was shortened by 5 bases and J by 3 bases, with 25 bases between the two germline ends. The germline CDR1 and CDR2 sequences are SGHVS and FNYEAQ. The CDR3 is 19 residues long. The CDR3: CASSPSNWDPRGDTGELFF. CDR3 bases: TGTGCCAGCAGCCCATCTAATTGGGACCCCAGGGGGGACACCGGGGAGCTGTTTTTT.

This chain joins TRBV4-1 and TRBJ1-2; D perhaps matches TRBD1 (6 bases). The germline V gene has CDR1 MGHRA and CDR2 YSYEKL. The CDR3 covers 14 residues. With 0 bases removed from V and 4 bases from J, the gap between germline ends came to 9 bases. The CDR3 DNA sequence: TGCGCCAGCAGCCAAGACTACAGGGTCTATGGCTACACCTTC. Translation gives CASSQDYRVYGYTF.

V usage is TRBV2 and J usage is TRBJ1-5; a possible D gene is TRBD1 (6 bases). The germline V gene has CDR1 SNHLY and CDR2 FYNNEI. This CDR3 spans 13 amino acids. V lost 6 bases and J 4 bases, leaving 10 bases between the germline ends. The CDR3 loop reads CASRQGGNQPQHF. CDR3 coding DNA: TGTGCCAGCAGACAGGGAGGGAATCAGCCCCAGCATTTT.

This clone occurred a few times. The junction does not match germline at one end; this may be a read error. The chain employs TRBV9 and TRBJ2-5, with 11 bases identical to TRBD2. Germline V gene lookup returns CDR1 SGDLS and CDR2 YYNGEE. This CDR3 is built from 14 residues. CDR3 DNA: TGTGCCAGCAGCCCCAGTACAGGTCAGACTAGCGGGAACTTC. It encodes CASSPSTGQTSGNF.

The chain links TRBV7-6 to TRBJ2-5, with 8 nucleotides matching TRBD1. Per germline, CDR1 SGHVS and CDR2 FNYEAQ. Trimming cost V 5 bases and J 4 bases; bases outside gene matches: 9. This CDR3 has 15 residues. The CDR3 is CASSPRPTGGETQYF. The CDR3 coding sequence is TGTGCCAGCAGCCCCCGCCCTACAGGGGGAGAGACCCAGTACTTC.

The chain uses TRBV5-1 and TRBJ2-3, with D possibly TRBD2 on 6 matching bases. CDR3 size: 17 residues. With 1 base removed from V and 2 bases from J, the gap between germline ends came to 17 bases. In germline, CDR1 is SGHRS, CDR2 YFSETQ. Written as DNA, the CDR3 is TGCGCCAGCAGCTTGATGTGGAAGACTAGGAACACAGATACGCAGTATTTT. As protein: CASSLMWKTRNTDTQYF. Full variable domain (rest looked up from reference TRBV5-1 and TRBJ2-3): KAGVTQTPRYLIKTRGQQVTLSCSPISGHRSVSWYQQTPGQGLQFLFEYFSETQRNKGNFPGRFSGRQFSNSRSEMNVSTLELGDSALYLCASSLMWKTRNTDTQYFGPGTRLTVL.

The chain employs TRBV20-1 and TRBJ1-1; no clear D. The V gene lost 2 bases and the J gene lost 8 bases, with 9 bases spanning the gap. The CDR3 sequence is 11 residues long. CDR1 is DFQATT, CDR2 SNEGSKA, per germline (reference sequence). CDR3 amino acids: CSARHGFEAFF. For the CDR3, the DNA is TGCAGTGCTAGACACGGGTTCGAAGCTTTCTTT.

The chain has TRBV2 and TRBJ2-3; TRBD1 aligns across 8 bases. Germline trimming cut 6 bases from V and 1 base from J; bases unmatched to any gene: 3. Germline V gene lookup returns CDR1 SNHLY and CDR2 FYNNEI. The CDR3 is 14 residues long. In DNA form, the CDR3 reads TGTGCCAGCAGGGGGACAGGCCGCACAGATACGCAGTATTTT. This encodes CASRGTGRTDTQYF.

In this sample, this clone turned up a few times. The V and J genes are TRBV5-1 and TRBJ2-7; TRBD1 matches at 11 bases. Germline V gene data show CDR1 as SGHRS and CDR2 as YFSETQ. Trimming removed 4 bases from V and 11 bases from J; junction bases left unmatched: 8. CDR3 length equals 13 residues. The CDR3 reads CASSGGTGGMEYF. The CDR3 bases are TGCGCCAGCAGCGGCGGGACAGGGGGAATGGAGTACTTC.

The chain is built from TRBV7-6 and TRBJ2-5, with D unresolved. The ends were cut back, 5 bases at V and 2 bases at J, with 9 bases in the middle. Germline loops: CDR1 SGHVS, CDR2 FNYEAQ. This CDR3 spans 13 amino acids. The CDR3 spells CASSRVQQETQYF. In DNA form, the CDR3 reads TGTGCCAGCAGCCGGGTCCAGCAAGAGACCCAGTACTTC.

This clone has a handful of counts. This chain joins TRBV5-1 and TRBJ2-2; tentatively, D is TRBD1 (5 bases). V was trimmed by 2 bases and J by 3 bases, leaving 8 bases between them. The CDR3 totals 14 residues. Germline-derived CDR1 and CDR2 are SGHRS and YFSETQ. The CDR3 nucleotides are TGCGCCAGCAGCTTCAGGGTGGACACCGGGGAGCTGTTTTTT. This encodes CASSFRVDTGELFF.

This clone was seen once. The gene calls are TRBV21-1 and TRBJ2-3; TRBD2 reflects the table's D call only, with no check against the DNA. TRBV21-1 is reported as a pseudogene. The CDR3 sequence is 18 residues long. The CDR3 here is CASSNASEFPPSTDTQYF. DNA for the CDR3: TGTGCCAGCAGCAACGCTAGCGAATTTCCCCCTAGCACAGATACGCAGTATTTT.

This clone was seen more than once but under ten times. V and J are TRBV18 and TRBJ1-4; D uncertain. CDR3 size: 15 residues. Trimming shortened V by 3 bases and J by 0 bases, and 8 bases separated the two germline ends. CDR1 KGHSH and CDR2 LQKENI come from the germline V gene. CDR3 sequence: CASSPASTTNEKLFF. CDR3 DNA: TGTGCCAGCTCACCCGCGTCTACAACTAATGAAAAACTGTTTTTT.

This rearrangement joins TRBV2 to TRBJ2-5; 7 positions match TRBD1. The CDR3 runs to 16 residues. CDR1 and CDR2 (germline): SNHLY, FYNNEI. V lost 0 bases, J lost 3 bases, and 7 bases stayed unmatched. CDR3 DNA: TGTGCCAGCAGTGAAGCAAGGCTGACAGGGAAAGAGACCCAGTACTTC. This gives the protein CASSEARLTGKETQYF.

V usage is TRBV6-5 and J usage is TRBJ1-2; D remains ambiguous. Germline V gene lookup returns CDR1 MNHEY and CDR2 SVGAGI. V lost 2 bases, J lost 4 bases, and 8 bases lay in between. This CDR3 region has 13 residues. The CDR3 coding sequence is TGTGCCAGCAGTTACGAGGGCGGCTATGGCTACACCTTC. It codes for CASSYEGGYGYTF.

This clone was found a few times. The chain is built from TRBV6-5 and TRBJ1-1, with 9 bases that match TRBD1. This CDR3 is built from 14 residues. Germline V CDR1 and CDR2: MNHEY, SVGAGI. Trimming took 1 base from V and 7 from J; bases not matched to a gene: 4. CDR3 region: CASSYWTGVDEAFF. In DNA form, the CDR3 reads TGTGCCAGCAGTTACTGGACAGGGGTCGATGAAGCTTTCTTT.

This chain connects TRBV10-1 to TRBJ1-1, with TRBD1 matching 9 bases. The V segment lost 7 bases and the J segment 3 bases; nucleotides outside the gene matches: 6. Germline loops: CDR1 WNHNN, CDR2 SYGVQD (reference sequence). The CDR3 length is 14 residues. CDR3 DNA: TGCGCCAGCACCGTGGACAGGGGTTACACTGAAGCTTTCTTT. It translates to CASTVDRGYTEAFF.

This clone was picked up a small number of times. The chain combines TRBV11-3 with TRBJ2-1; TRBD2 aligns across 9 bases. After removal of 5 bases from V and 2 bases from J, the junction contained 7 bases not matched to a gene. CDR3 size: 16 residues. From germline, CDR1 is SGHNT and CDR2 YENEEA. This chain's CDR3 is CASSVSGGVPYNEQFF. Here the CDR3 DNA reads TGTGCCAGCAGCGTTAGCGGGGGTGTCCCCTACAATGAGCAGTTCTTC.

This chain joins TRBV7-8 and TRBJ2-6; D gene unclear. Trimming took 6 bases from V and 0 from J, leaving 9 bases between them. Germline CDR1 is SGHVS and CDR2 is FQNEAQ. CDR3 length: 15 amino acids. The CDR3 DNA reads TGTGCCAGCAGGGAGTGGAGCTCTGGGGCCAACGTCCTGACTTTC. Residues: CASREWSSGANVLTF.

There are a few counts of this clone. The gene calls are TRBV14 and TRBJ2-3, with D perhaps TRBD2 (5 bases). Trimming left V 4 bases short and J 0 bases short, with 14 bases between. The CDR3 is 16 residues long. Germline V gives CDR1 SGHDN, CDR2 FVKESK. The CDR3 is CASSPRGFYSTDTQYF. Here the CDR3 DNA reads TGTGCCAGCAGCCCGCGAGGGTTCTATAGCACAGATACGCAGTATTTT.

This chain connects TRBV14 to TRBJ2-1, with D possibly matching TRBD1 (5 bases). This CDR3 comprises 15 residues. Germline V gene lookup returns CDR1 SGHDN and CDR2 FVKESK. V lost 4 bases to trimming and J lost 4 bases, with 14 bases between them. As DNA, the CDR3 is TGTGCCAGCAGCCGATGGACAAATGGATACAATGAGCAGTTCTTC. It codes for CASSRWTNGYNEQFF.

A few counts support this clone. V and J are TRBV6-5 and TRBJ1-5; weak D call: TRBD1 (6 bases). V dropped 0 bases and J dropped 4 bases, with 13 bases sitting between them. The CDR3 totals 16 residues. Germline lookup yields CDR1 MNHEY and CDR2 SVGAGI. The CDR3 DNA reads as TGTGCCAGCAGTTACTCCGGAGACAGGAAAAATCAGCCCCAGCATTTT. Protein sequence: CASSYSGDRKNQPQHF.

The rearrangement joins TRBV5-1 to TRBJ2-5; no reliable D call. Germline CDR1 and CDR2: SGHRS and YFSETQ. The V end lost 2 bases, the J end lost 1 base, and 3 bases lay between the germline ends. This CDR3 spans 12 amino acids. CDR3 DNA: TGCGCCAGCAGCTTCCGCCAAGAGACCCAGTACTTC. Residues: CASSFRQETQYF.

This chain connects TRBV5-8 to TRBJ2-7, with a possible D match to TRBD1 (6 bases). The CDR3 loop spans 14 amino acids. The V gene lost 0 bases and the J gene lost 8 bases, with 15 bases spanning the gap. Germline V gives CDR1 SGHTS, CDR2 YDEGEE. The CDR3 sequence is CASSLADGTYKQYF. CDR3 bases: TGTGCCAGCAGCTTGGCCGACGGGACATACAAGCAGTACTTC.

The V gene is TRBV19, the J gene TRBJ1-6, with D perhaps matching TRBD1 (6 bases). The V end lost 4 bases, the J end lost 10 bases, and 20 bases lay between the germline ends. The V gene's germline CDR1 is LNHDA and CDR2 SQIVND (reference sequence). The CDR3 length is 16 residues. The CDR3 here is CASSRGGGTGSSPLHF. In DNA form, the CDR3 reads TGTGCCAGTAGTAGGGGAGGGGGGACTGGAAGCTCACCCCTCCACTTT.

The chain joins TRBV7-9 to TRBJ1-1; D might be TRBD1 (6 bases). This CDR3 comprises 14 residues. Germline-derived CDR1 and CDR2 are SEHNR and FQNEAQ (reference sequence). Trimming took off 2 bases at V and 4 bases at J, with 11 bases between the two ends. CDR3 region: CASSLSGRGTEAFF. CDR3 DNA sequence: TGTGCCAGCAGCTTATCCGGCAGGGGCACTGAAGCTTTCTTT.